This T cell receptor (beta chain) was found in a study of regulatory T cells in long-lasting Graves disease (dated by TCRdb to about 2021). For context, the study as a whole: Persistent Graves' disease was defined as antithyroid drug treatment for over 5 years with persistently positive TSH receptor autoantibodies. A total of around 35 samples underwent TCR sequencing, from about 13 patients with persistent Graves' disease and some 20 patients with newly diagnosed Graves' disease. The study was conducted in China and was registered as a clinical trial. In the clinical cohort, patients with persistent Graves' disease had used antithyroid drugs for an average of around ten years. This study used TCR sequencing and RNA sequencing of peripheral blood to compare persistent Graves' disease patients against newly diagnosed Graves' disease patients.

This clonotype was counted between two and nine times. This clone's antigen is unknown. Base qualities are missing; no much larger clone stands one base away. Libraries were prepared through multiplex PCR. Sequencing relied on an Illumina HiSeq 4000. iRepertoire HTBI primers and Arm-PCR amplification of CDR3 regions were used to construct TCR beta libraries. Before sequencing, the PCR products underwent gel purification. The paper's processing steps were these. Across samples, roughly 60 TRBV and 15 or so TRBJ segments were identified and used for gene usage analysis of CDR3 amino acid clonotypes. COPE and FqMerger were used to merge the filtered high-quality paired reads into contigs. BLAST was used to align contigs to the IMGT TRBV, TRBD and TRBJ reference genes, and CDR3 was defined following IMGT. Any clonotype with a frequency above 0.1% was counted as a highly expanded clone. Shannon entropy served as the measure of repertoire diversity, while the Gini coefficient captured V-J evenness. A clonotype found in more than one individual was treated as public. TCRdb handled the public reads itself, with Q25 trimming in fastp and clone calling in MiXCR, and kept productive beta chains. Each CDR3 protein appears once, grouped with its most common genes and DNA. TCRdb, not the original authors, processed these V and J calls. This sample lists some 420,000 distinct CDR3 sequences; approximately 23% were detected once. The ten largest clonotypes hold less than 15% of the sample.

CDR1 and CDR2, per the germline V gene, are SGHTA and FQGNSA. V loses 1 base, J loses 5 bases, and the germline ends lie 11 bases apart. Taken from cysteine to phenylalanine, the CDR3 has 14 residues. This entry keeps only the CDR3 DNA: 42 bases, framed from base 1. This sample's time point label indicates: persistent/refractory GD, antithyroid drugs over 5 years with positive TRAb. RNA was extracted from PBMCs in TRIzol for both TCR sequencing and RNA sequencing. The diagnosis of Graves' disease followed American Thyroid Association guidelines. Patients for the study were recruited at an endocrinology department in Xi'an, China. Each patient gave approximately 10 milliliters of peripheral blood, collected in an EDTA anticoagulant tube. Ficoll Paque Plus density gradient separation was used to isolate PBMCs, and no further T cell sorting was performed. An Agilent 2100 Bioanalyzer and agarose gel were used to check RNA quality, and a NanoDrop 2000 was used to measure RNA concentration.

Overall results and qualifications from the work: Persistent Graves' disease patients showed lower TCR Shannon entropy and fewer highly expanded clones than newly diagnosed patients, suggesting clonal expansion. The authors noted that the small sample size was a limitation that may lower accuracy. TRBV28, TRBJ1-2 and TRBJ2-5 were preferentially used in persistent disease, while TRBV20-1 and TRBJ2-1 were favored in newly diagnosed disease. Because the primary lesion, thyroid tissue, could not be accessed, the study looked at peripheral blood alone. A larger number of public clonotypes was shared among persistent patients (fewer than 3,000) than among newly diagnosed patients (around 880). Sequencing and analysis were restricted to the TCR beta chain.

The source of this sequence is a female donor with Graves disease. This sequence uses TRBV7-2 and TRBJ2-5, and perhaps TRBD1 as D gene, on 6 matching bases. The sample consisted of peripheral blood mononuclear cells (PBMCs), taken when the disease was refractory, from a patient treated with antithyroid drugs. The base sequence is TGTGCCAGCAGCTTAGACAGGGTAGCGGAGACCCAGTACTTC. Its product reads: CASSLDRVAETQYF.